The 25 T cell receptor beta chains reported below all come from one sample, sequenced in a study of response to subunit inactivated influenza vaccine (dated by TCRdb to 2016 to 2018). Receptor amplification or capture employed RT-PCR. The sample was run on an Illumina HiSeq 2500. The public sequencing data were trimmed at Q25 with fastp and processed into clonotypes with MiXCR by TCRdb, which kept only in-frame beta chains. When rows share a CDR3 protein, they turn into one entry using the most common DNA and genes. This sample comprises 650,000 to 700,000 distinct CDR3 sequences, approximately 14% of them detected only once. The ten largest clonotypes hold more than 9% of the sample. The sample was PBMCs from blood, taken 11 to 12 days after vaccination. All receptors come from a man aged 50 to 59 who received an inactivated influenza vaccine. Donor details come from another sample of the same person, matched by shared clones.

This clonotype was detected only a few times. CDR3 sequence (DNA): TGTGCCAGCAGTTTTGGGGGGCCAGGGTACAATGAGCAGTTCTTC. Amino acids: CASSFGGPGYNEQFF. The V and J genes are TRBV12-3 or TRBV12-4 and TRBJ2-1; either TRBD1 or TRBD2 may fit D (6 bases each). This CDR3 has 15 amino acids. V shed 3 bases and J shed 4 bases, with 13 bases lying between them.

This clonotype was counted between two and nine times. This rearrangement joins TRBV20-1 to TRBJ2-7, with TRBD2 matching over 12 bases. The CDR3 consists of 15 residues. Germline CDR1 DFQATT, CDR2 SNEGSKA (reference sequence). V was clipped by 5 bases and J by 6 bases; unmatched bases: 11. DNA for the CDR3: TGCAGTGCTGAATCTAGCGGGAGGGCCGGATCCGAGCAGTACTTC. Its protein is CSAESSGRAGSEQYF.

This clonotype was picked up a small number of times. The chain employs TRBV7-3 and TRBJ2-1; D is unclear. V was shortened by 5 bases and J by 6 bases, with 11 bases between the two germline ends. CDR3 size: 13 residues. The germline gives CDR1 SGHTA, CDR2 FQGTGA. DNA of the CDR3: TGTGCCAGCAGCGTGATAGCAACCAATGAGCAGTTCTTC. Amino acid sequence: CASSVIATNEQFF.

The chain couples TRBV6-2 or TRBV6-3 to TRBJ2-7, with D perhaps TRBD2 (5 bases). The V gene's germline CDR1 is MNHEY and CDR2 SVGEGT. CDR3 length equals 15 residues. V lost 2 bases and J lost 0, with 11 bases in between. The CDR3 nucleotides read TGTGCCAGCAGTTACCCAATGGGGAGCTCCTACGAGCAGTACTTC. Translated, it gives CASSYPMGSSYEQYF.

In this sample, this clonotype turned up a few times. The chain combines TRBV10-3 with TRBJ1-5; 8 positions match TRBD1. The CDR3 is 14 residues long. After removal of 4 bases from V and 4 bases from J, the junction contained 3 bases not matched to a gene. CDR1 ENHRY and CDR2 SYGVKD come from the germline V gene. CDR3 DNA sequence: TGTGCCATCAGTGCCCGACAGGGGAATCAGCCCCAGCATTTT. This translates into CAISARQGNQPQHF.

A few counts support this clonotype. This chain joins TRBV29-1 and TRBJ1-1; D is unclear. V lost 4 bases to trimming and J lost 3 bases, with 12 bases between them. Germline V CDR1 and CDR2: SQVTM, ANQGSEA. This CDR3 is 13 amino acids long. DNA for the CDR3: TGCAGCGTTGTGAGGCAGCTCCACACTGAAGCTTTCTTT. Encoded protein: CSVVRQLHTEAFF.

The chain links TRBV7-9 to TRBJ2-5, with a weak D call TRBD1 (6 bases). The germline gives CDR1 SEHNR, CDR2 FQNEAQ (reference sequence). The CDR3 is 14 amino acids. V lost 5 bases and J lost 2, with 12 bases in between. The CDR3 DNA follows: TGTGCCAGCAGCGTTACAGGGAATCAAGAGACCCAGTACTTC. The encoded protein is CASSVTGNQETQYF.

This clonotype was seen only a few times. The chain uses TRBV20-1 and TRBJ2-3; D unclear. Germline V gene data show CDR1 as DFQATT and CDR2 as SNEGSKA (reference sequence). CDR3 length equals 12 residues. V dropped 3 bases and J dropped 3 bases, with 7 bases sitting between them. The chain's CDR3 is CSARPVTDTQYF. The CDR3 DNA sequence: TGCAGTGCTAGGCCAGTGACAGATACGCAGTATTTT.

This clonotype was counted between two and nine times. This sequence joins TRBV11-2 and TRBJ2-1, with D possibly TRBD2 on 6 matching bases. V lost 0 bases and J 6 bases, leaving 9 bases between the germline ends. The CDR3 totals 14 residues. Germline CDR1 and CDR2: SGHAT and FQNNGV. CDR3 nucleotides: TGTGCCAGCAGCTTAGATGCGGGACCCAATGAGCAGTTCTTC. It encodes CASSLDAGPNEQFF.

This clonotype was picked up a small number of times. The chain couples TRBV28 to TRBJ2-2; D is perhaps TRBD1 or TRBD2 (6 bases each). Germline assignment: CDR1 MDHEN and CDR2 SYDVKM. Trimming removed 5 bases from V and 1 base from J, with 17 bases in between. There are 17 residues in the CDR3. This CDR3 reads CASSDPLGGLNTGELFF. CDR3 DNA sequence: TGTGCCAGCAGTGACCCACTGGGGGGCCTGAACACCGGGGAGCTGTTTTTT.

This clonotype has more than one count but fewer than ten. This chain uses TRBV29-1 with TRBJ1-1, with TRBD1 matching over 8 bases. CDR3 length: 12 amino acids. Germline loops: CDR1 SQVTM, CDR2 ANQGSEA. The V segment lost 7 bases and the J segment 8 bases; nucleotides outside the gene matches: 9. As DNA, the CDR3 is TGCAGCGGGCAAGGACAGGGATACGAAGCTTTCTTT. This sequence encodes CSGQGQGYEAFF. Filled out from reference TRBV29-1 and TRBJ1-1, the complete variable domain reads SAVISQKPSRDICQRGTSLTIQCQVDSQVTMMFWYRQQPGQSLTLIATANQGSEATYESGFVIDKFPISRPNLTFSTLTVSNMSPEDSSIYLCSGQGQGYEAFFGQGTRLTVV.

This clonotype was seen ten or more times. The rearrangement joins TRBV6-2 or TRBV6-3 to TRBJ2-2; no clear D. There are 16 residues in the CDR3. The ends were cut back, 4 bases at V and 2 bases at J, with 14 bases in the middle. Germline V gene sequence: CDR1 MNHEY, CDR2 SVGEGT. In DNA form, the CDR3 reads TGTGCCAGCAGTTTGATACGGACGGGCAACACCGGGGAGCTGTTTTTT. Its protein product is CASSLIRTGNTGELFF.

The gene calls are TRBV10-3 and TRBJ2-3, with D possibly matching TRBD2 (5 bases). Trimming cost V 0 bases and J 0 bases, with 7 bases left between them. CDR3 length equals 15 residues. Germline V CDR1 and CDR2: ENHRY, SYGVKD. The CDR3 here is CAISESRTSTDTQYF. The CDR3, as DNA: TGTGCCATCAGTGAGTCGAGGACTAGCACAGATACGCAGTATTTT.

This clonotype came up many times. The rearrangement joins TRBV12-3 or TRBV12-4 to TRBJ2-1; 7 bases map to TRBD2. The CDR3 has 13 amino acids. Trimming at V came to 3 bases and at J to 7 bases, leaving 3 bases not matched to a gene. CDR3 in amino acids: CASSFPAGNEQFF. For the CDR3, the DNA is TGTGCCAGCAGTTTCCCAGCGGGGAATGAGCAGTTCTTC.

This clonotype is a singleton in its sample. This rearrangement joins TRBV5-8 to TRBJ2-5; 7 bases fit TRBD1. V gave up 6 bases and J gave up 5 bases; unmatched junction bases: 13. CDR1 and CDR2 (germline): SGHTS, YDEGEE. The CDR3 is made up of 15 amino acids. The CDR3 reads CASIRKTGVPETQYF. CDR3 DNA sequence: TGTGCCAGCATCAGGAAAACAGGGGTCCCCGAGACCCAGTACTTC. Based on the CDR3 plus reference TRBV5-8 and TRBJ2-5, the full variable domain is EAGVTQSPTHLIKTRGQQATLRCSPISGHTSVYWYQQALGLGLQFLLWYDEGEERNRGNFPPRFSGRQFPNYSSELNVNALELEDSALYLCASIRKTGVPETQYFGPGTRLLVL.

This clonotype was detected only a few times. The chain combines TRBV29-1 with TRBJ2-3, with D possibly being TRBD1 (7 bases). Germline V gene data show CDR1 as SQVTM and CDR2 as ANQGSEA. V dropped 7 bases and J dropped 0 bases, with 14 bases sitting between them. The CDR3 is made up of 14 amino acids. The CDR3, as DNA: TGCAGCGCCACACAGGGGACTAGCACAGATACGCAGTATTTT. Encoded protein: CSATQGTSTDTQYF.

This clonotype was detected ten times or more. The rearrangement joins TRBV29-1 to TRBJ2-1; D call uncertain. Trimming pared 0 bases from V and 0 bases from J, leaving 12 bases between. Looked up from germline, CDR1 is SQVTM and CDR2 is ANQGSEA. The length of the CDR3 is 16 residues. CDR3 in amino acids: CSVEDELESSYNEQFF. In DNA form, the CDR3 reads TGCAGCGTTGAAGATGAGCTCGAGAGCTCCTACAATGAGCAGTTCTTC.

The CDR3 sequence is CASSPRLLGGITGELFF. Written as DNA, the CDR3 is TGCGCCAGCAGCCCTCGGCTTTTAGGGGGAATAACCGGGGAGCTGTTTTTT. The rearrangement uses TRBV4-3 and TRBJ2-2, with TRBD1 as a possible D gene (6 bases). The germline V and J ends were trimmed by 4 bases and 5 bases, with 20 bases remaining between them. The germline V gene has CDR1 LGHNA and CDR2 YSLEER. This CDR3 is built from 17 residues.

This clonotype was seen repeatedly, ten times or more. The J gene is TRBJ1-4, the V gene TRBV7-2, with unresolved D. The germline V gene has CDR1 SGHTA and CDR2 FQGNSA. The CDR3 covers 17 residues. Trimming took off 0 bases at V and 6 bases at J, with 17 bases between the two ends. The CDR3 is CASSLAFTRDIDEKLFF. Written as DNA, the CDR3 is TGTGCCAGCAGCTTAGCATTTACCCGCGACATCGATGAAAAACTGTTTTTT.

This clonotype was seen repeatedly, ten times or more. The chain couples TRBV20-1 to TRBJ1-2; D unclear. The CDR3 runs 13 residues. CDR1 and CDR2 (germline): DFQATT, SNEGSKA (reference sequence). The germline V and J ends were trimmed by 1 base and 0 bases, with 6 bases remaining between them. DNA for the CDR3: TGCAGTGCTAGAGCTTCGGCTAACTATGGCTACACCTTC. Translation gives CSARASANYGYTF.

This clonotype was found a few times. V gene TRBV6-2 or TRBV6-3 combines with J gene TRBJ2-1; a possible D gene is TRBD2 (6 bases). Deletions cut 5 bases from V and 0 bases from J, with 14 bases between. The CDR3 length is 16 residues. Germline assignment: CDR1 MNHEY and CDR2 SVGEGT. Here the CDR3 reads CASSRDSLSSYNEQFF. The CDR3 bases are TGTGCCAGCAGTAGGGACTCCCTCAGCTCCTACAATGAGCAGTTCTTC.

The chain employs TRBV20-1 and TRBJ2-7, with 10 bases lining up with TRBD2. The J segment lost 2 bases and the V segment lost 5 bases, leaving 6 bases of the junction unmatched. Germline CDR1 is DFQATT and CDR2 is SNEGSKA (reference sequence). The CDR3 loop spans 14 amino acids. CDR3 bases: TGCAGTGCTTCAACTAGCGGGATGGCCTACGAGCAGTACTTC. The encoded protein is CSASTSGMAYEQYF.

This clonotype was observed a handful of times. The gene calls are TRBV12-3 or TRBV12-4 and TRBJ2-1, with D perhaps matching TRBD1 (8 bases). The CDR3 totals 13 residues. Trimming pared 6 bases from V and 7 bases from J, leaving 13 bases between. CDR3 sequence reads: CASSNRGGNEQFF. The CDR3 region has the DNA TGTGCCAGCAGCAACAGGGGGGGAAATGAGCAGTTCTTC.

There are many counts of this clonotype. J is TRBJ2-1 and V is TRBV2; 8 bases are shared with TRBD2. The germline V gene has CDR1 SNHLY and CDR2 FYNNEI. This CDR3 comprises 17 residues. Trimming took 6 bases from V and 0 from J; bases not matched to a gene: 10. The CDR3 sequence is CASSAPESGSSYNEQFF. The CDR3 DNA follows: TGTGCCAGCAGCGCCCCCGAGAGCGGGAGCTCCTACAATGAGCAGTTCTTC.

The chain is built from TRBV18 and TRBJ2-1; perhaps D is TRBD1 or TRBD2 (6 bases each). V lost 3 bases and J lost 10, with 28 bases in between. CDR3 size: 18 residues. Germline V gene data show CDR1 as KGHSH and CDR2 as LQKENI. CDR3 DNA sequence: TGTGCCAGCTCACCTCCACAGGGATCGGGAGAAAAACAAGACGAGCAGTTCTTC. Translated: CASSPPQGSGEKQDEQFF.